This TCR beta chain was found in a study (TCRdb year 2016). The method behind the library was RT-PCR. Sequencing took place on an Illumina MiSeq. TCRdb redid the processing of the public reads, applying fastp at Q25 and MiXCR, and retained in-frame beta chains. Every distinct CDR3 protein forms one entry, paired with its most common genes and DNA. The sample table lists approximately 720,000 distinct CDR3 sequences, 11% to 15% of them with a count of one. The top ten clonotypes cover around 3.3% of the sample. The CDR3 starts with the cysteine, ends with the phenylalanine, and has 12 residues. Only the CDR3 DNA is retained, 36 bases long and in frame from the first base. Between the V and J ends, shortened by 5 bases and 4 bases respectively, the junction contains 9 bases. CDR1 and CDR2 are drawn from the germline V gene (reference sequence): LGHDT, YNNKEL. Concerning this clonotype: Its antigen is currently not known. Base qualities were left out, and no much larger clone turns up one base away.

The source material was memory CD4+ T cells from blood. The clonotype originates from a female donor in good health, serving as a healthy control. Here the chain combines TRBV3-1 and TRBJ2-7, with no confidently assigned D gene. The DNA sequence is given as TGTGCCAGCAGCTTCCGGATATACGAGCAGTACTTC. It translates as CASSFRIYEQYF.